This T cell receptor (beta chain) was recorded in a study of regulatory T cells in long-lasting Graves disease. Arm-PCR with iRepertoire HTBI primers amplified the CDR3 regions for these TCR beta libraries. Authors' data handling: Sequenced samples collectively carried 62 TRBV and about 15 TRBJ segments. TCRdb re-called the multiplex PCR reads with MiXCR, one entry per CDR3 protein. The V and J calls were not made by the authors but by TCRdb's processing. The sample consists of more than 300,000 distinct CDR3 sequences, 16% of them appearing once. This sample's time point: newly diagnosed GD, antithyroid drugs for less than 3 months. Extracted RNA from PBMCs served as the source of the TCR library. Germline assignment: CDR1 LGHDT and CDR2 YNNKEL (reference sequence). The CDR3 has 16 amino acids. V lost 5 bases to trimming and J lost 9 bases, with 23 bases between them. Study-level points and caveats: Those with persistent disease had in common more public clonotypes (about 2,500) than new patients (966).

This clonotype has at least ten counts. The antigen remains unidentified. The data were also submitted as part of a second study, on T cells in Graves' hyperthyroidism and ophthalmopathy. This second study notes: Exclusion of patients followed from uncontrolled infection, other autoimmune disease, pregnancy or lactation. The TCR CDR3 first-round RT-PCR relied on the HTBI primer set.

The V and J genes are TRBV3-1 and TRBJ2-1; D possibly uses TRBD1 or TRBD2 (5 bases each). The source was peripheral blood mononuclear cells (PBMCs), collected at new diagnosis, from a patient treated with antithyroid drugs. This receptor was obtained from a woman between 18 and 29 years old with Graves disease. DNA of the CDR3: TGTGCCAGCAGCTCCCCGGACCGTACTGGGGGTCGTGAGCAGTTCTTC. It specifies CASSSPDRTGGREQFF.